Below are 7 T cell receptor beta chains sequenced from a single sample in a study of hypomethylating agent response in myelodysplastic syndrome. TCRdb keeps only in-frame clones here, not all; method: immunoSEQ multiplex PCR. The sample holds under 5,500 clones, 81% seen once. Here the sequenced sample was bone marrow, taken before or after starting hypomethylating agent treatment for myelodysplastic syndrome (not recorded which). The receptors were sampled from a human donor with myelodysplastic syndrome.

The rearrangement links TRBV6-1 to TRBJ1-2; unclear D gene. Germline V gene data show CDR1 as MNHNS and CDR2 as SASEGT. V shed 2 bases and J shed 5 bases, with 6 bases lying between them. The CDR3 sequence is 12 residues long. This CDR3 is CASSERVYGYTF. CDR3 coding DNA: TGTGCCAGCAGTGAAAGGGTTTATGGCTACACCTTC.

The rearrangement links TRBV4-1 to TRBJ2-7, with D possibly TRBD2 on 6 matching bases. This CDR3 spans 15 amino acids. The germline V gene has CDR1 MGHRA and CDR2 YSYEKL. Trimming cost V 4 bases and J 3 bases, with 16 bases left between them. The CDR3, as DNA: TGCGCCAGCAGCCTCGCTTGGGGACTCTACTACGAGCAGTACTTC. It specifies CASSLAWGLYYEQYF.

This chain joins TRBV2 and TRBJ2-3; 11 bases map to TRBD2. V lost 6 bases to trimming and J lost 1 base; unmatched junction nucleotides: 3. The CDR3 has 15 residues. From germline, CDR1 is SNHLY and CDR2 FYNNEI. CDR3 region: CASRGTSGGTDTQYF. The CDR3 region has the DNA TGTGCCAGCAGAGGGACTAGCGGAGGCACAGATACGCAGTATTTT.

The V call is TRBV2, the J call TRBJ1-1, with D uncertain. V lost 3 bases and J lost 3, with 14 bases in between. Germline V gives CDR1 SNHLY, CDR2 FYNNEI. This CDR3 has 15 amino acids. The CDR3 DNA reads TGTGCCAGCAGTGATATCGGCACGGGCGACACTGAAGCTTTCTTT. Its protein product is CASSDIGTGDTEAFF.

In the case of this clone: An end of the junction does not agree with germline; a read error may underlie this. CDR3 DNA: TGTGCCAGCAGCTTGGGCAGTACTGACGCTTTCTTT. Its translation is CASSLGSTDAFF. The chain employs TRBV5-5 and TRBJ1-1, with no clear D. The CDR3 has 12 amino acids. Germline loops: CDR1 SGHKS, CDR2 YYEKEE (reference sequence).

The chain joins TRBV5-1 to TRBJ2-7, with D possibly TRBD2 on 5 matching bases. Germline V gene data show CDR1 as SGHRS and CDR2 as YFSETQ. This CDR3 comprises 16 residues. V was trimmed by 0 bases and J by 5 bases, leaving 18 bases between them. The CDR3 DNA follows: TGCGCCAGCAGCTTGGGTTTCGACGGCATCGGGGACGAGCAGTACTTC. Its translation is CASSLGFDGIGDEQYF.

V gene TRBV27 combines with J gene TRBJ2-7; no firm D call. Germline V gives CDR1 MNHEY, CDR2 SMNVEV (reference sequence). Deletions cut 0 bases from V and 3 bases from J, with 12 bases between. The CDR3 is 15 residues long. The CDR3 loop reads CASSLSLGFLYEQYF. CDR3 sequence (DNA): TGTGCCAGCAGTTTATCCCTGGGATTCCTCTACGAGCAGTACTTC.